This T cell receptor (beta chain) came from a study of T cells in Graves' hyperthyroidism and ophthalmopathy. Per the germline V gene, CDR1 is SEHNR and CDR2 is FQNEAQ (reference sequence). V gave up 3 bases and J gave up 4 bases, with 6 bases separating them. The CDR3 sequence is 12 residues long. Amplified TCR beta CDR3 regions came from RNA transcripts. The TCR CDR3 was amplified in a first-round RT-PCR using the HTBI primer set. A single record per CDR3 protein comes from TCRdb applying MiXCR to the multiplex PCR reads. The sample lists 300,000 or so distinct CDR3 sequences, around a sixth occurring once.

The TCR originated in a woman aged 50 to 65 with Graves' hyperthyroidism. The V gene is TRBV7-9, the J gene TRBJ1-2; D gene uncertain. The sequenced sample consisted of blood. CDR3 coding DNA: TGTGCCAGCAGCTTTTTTCTCTATGGCTACACCTTC. It translates to CASSFFLYGYTF. Filled out from reference TRBV7-9 and TRBJ1-2, the complete variable domain reads DTGVSQNPRHKITKRGQNVTFRCDPISEHNRLYWYRQTLGQGPEFLTYFQNEAQLEKSRLLSDRFSAERPKGSFSTLEIQRTEQGDSAMYLCASSFFLYGYTFGSGTRLTVV.